A selection of T cell receptor beta chains follows, all from one sample in a study of cytomegalovirus exposure and HLA in healthy donors. Sequencing used immunoSEQ multiplex PCR; TCRdb keeps in-frame clones, though not all of them. The data contain about 190,000 clones, about 76% of them singletons. The sequenced sample was PBMCs. The source is a woman aged 45-59 years in good health and CMV-seronegative. Each CDR3 is given with its conserved first and last residue. D genes are given only for firm matches. Rows may omit the clone size; those that give it use once, few, many or a size class.

cdr3_aa cdr3_nt j_call clone_size v_call d_call
CATSTRSQPQHF TGTGCCACCAGCACGCGGAGTCAGCCCCAGCATTTT TRBJ1-5 few TRBV15 .
CASSQPRTTLPAGAFF TGTGCCAGCAGTCAGCCCCGGACAACTCTCCCCGCAGGGGCTTTCTTT TRBJ1-1 . TRBV28 .
CASSQRQRTTNEKLFF TGTGCCAGCAGCCAGAGACAGAGAACAACTAATGAAAAACTGTTTTTT TRBJ1-4 . TRBV4-2 .
CASSVSARSYGYTF TGTGCCAGTAGTGTCAGCGCTAGATCCTATGGCTACACCTTC TRBJ1-2 . TRBV19 .
CASTTQFGGSGKNIQYF TGTGCCAGCACCACCCAATTCGGGGGATCAGGCAAAAACATTCAGTACTTC TRBJ2-4 . TRBV7-9 .
CASSLSLGTGNGYTF TGCGCCAGCAGCCTCTCCTTGGGCACGGGGAATGGCTACACCTTC TRBJ1-2 . TRBV4-3 .
CASSLRGRDEQYF TGTGCCAGCAGCTTGAGGGGGCGGGATGAGCAGTACTTC TRBJ2-7 . TRBV5-6 .
CASSTGTGVAGELFF TGCGCCAGCAGCACCGGGACAGGGGTGGCCGGGGAGCTGTTTTTT TRBJ2-2 few TRBV5-1 TRBD1
CASSLEVGLLSYEQYF TGTGCCAGCAGCTTGGAGGTGGGACTTCTCTCCTACGAGCAGTACTTC TRBJ2-7 . TRBV5-6 .
CAGSAGPGGEAFF TGTGCCGGTAGTGCAGGGCCGGGAGGTGAAGCTTTCTTT TRBJ1-1 . TRBV7-2 .
CASSLSGRLGTDTQYF TGTGCCAGCAGTCTTAGCGGAAGACTGGGGACAGATACGCAGTATTTT TRBJ2-3 . TRBV27 .
CASSVAGQGNTEAFF TGTGCCAGCAGCGTAGCCGGACAGGGTAACACTGAAGCTTTCTTT TRBJ1-1 few TRBV9 TRBD1
CASSRTSGYNEQFF TGTGCCAGCAGCCGGACTAGCGGCTACAATGAGCAGTTCTTC TRBJ2-1 . TRBV11-3 TRBD2
CASSWVGRRVSEAFF TGTGCCAGCAGCTGGGTGGGCAGGCGGGTCTCTGAAGCTTTCTTT TRBJ1-1 . TRBV11-2 .
CASSSGQGRTEAFF TGTGCCAGCAGCTCGGGACAGGGGAGAACTGAAGCTTTCTTT TRBJ1-1 . TRBV5-4 TRBD1
CASSQGYSAGQPQHF TGCGCCAGCAGCCAAGGGTACTCGGCGGGCCAGCCCCAGCATTTT TRBJ1-5 . TRBV4-1 .
CASRTDSIPDTQYF TGTGCCAGCAGGACGGACAGCATTCCAGATACGCAGTATTTT TRBJ2-3 . TRBV2 .
CASSAYTDRDLSNEQFF TGTGCCAGCAGCGCCTATACGGACAGGGACCTGTCCAATGAGCAGTTCTTC TRBJ2-1 . TRBV7-3 TRBD1
CASSPQRNSYGYTF TGTGCCAGCAGCCCACAGCGGAATTCCTATGGCTACACCTTC TRBJ1-2 . TRBV5-4 .
CATSSSEYLNTGELFF TGTGCCACCAGCAGCTCAGAATACCTCAACACCGGGGAGCTGTTTTTT TRBJ2-2 . TRBV15 .
CASRVTGTGELFF TGTGCCAGCAGGGTGACAGGAACCGGGGAGCTGTTTTTT TRBJ2-2 . TRBV6-1 .
CASSLAGGQEQFF TGTGCCAGCAGTTTAGCGGGAGGGCAGGAGCAGTTCTTC TRBJ2-1 once TRBV6-5 TRBD2
CASSLLPKPQHF TGTGCCAGCAGCTTACTCCCTAAGCCCCAGCATTTT TRBJ1-5 few TRBV5-8 .
CASSSKASGIGGYTF TGTGCCAGCAGTTCAAAAGCTTCAGGGATAGGAGGCTACACCTTC TRBJ1-2 . TRBV28 .